The present TCR beta chain was sequenced within a study of T cell repertoires in cytomegalovirus infection. Study-wide results and caveats: The cumulative frequency of public TCR beta families distinguished individuals who carried CMV together with the relevant HLA. HLA-C-restricted CMV-specific TCR beta clonotypes prevailed in the ex vivo response.

The CDR3 extends over 13 amino acids. V was trimmed by 3 bases and J by 2 bases, leaving 6 bases between them. For this clonotype: What it binds is unknown.

MiXCR, applied by TCRdb to the reads, yields one record per CDR3 protein. Among roughly 500,000 distinct CDR3 sequences, around 10% were seen once, and the ten largest hold more than 8.5%. This receptor was identified in a human donor in good health (CMV status not recorded). Some clones in this sample may be carry-over from other donors' samples. This sequence joins TRBV12-3 or TRBV12-4 and TRBJ2-3; D not resolved. Sequencing input: PBMCs. The CDR3 bases are TGTGCCAGCAGTTTCGTCCTCACAGATACGCAGTATTTT. As protein: CASSFVLTDTQYF.